Presented here are 29 T cell receptor beta chains from one specimen sequenced in a study of OX40 agonist ivuxolimab in advanced cancers. Assay used: immunoSEQ multiplex PCR; TCRdb lists only in-frame clones, some missing. This repertoire shows 84,000 or so clones, 75% to 90% found once; its top ten account for less than 3%. This specimen consisted of CD4+ or CD8+ T cells sorted from blood, obtained in a trial of the OX40 agonist ivuxolimab. The receptors shown here come from an adult with an advanced solid tumor such as melanoma, head and neck, liver or kidney cancer.

This rearrangement joins TRBV19 to TRBJ2-6; D uncertain. Germline V gene data show CDR1 as LNHDA and CDR2 as SQIVND (reference sequence). This CDR3 region has 13 residues. Trimming cost V 8 bases and J 4 bases, with 9 bases left between them. CDR3 protein: CASALSGANVLTF. DNA of the CDR3: TGTGCCAGTGCCTTAAGCGGGGCCAACGTCCTGACTTTC.

This rearrangement joins TRBV28 to TRBJ2-5, with 8 positions matching TRBD2. Unmatched junction bases numbered 4, after V lost 0 bases and J lost 4 bases. The CDR3 has 15 residues. Per the germline V gene, CDR1 is MDHEN and CDR2 is SYDVKM. This CDR3 is CASSLWRRGAETQYF. In DNA, the CDR3 is TGTGCCAGCAGTTTATGGAGGCGGGGGGCAGAGACCCAGTACTTC.

The rearrangement joins TRBV28 to TRBJ1-2; tentative D call: TRBD1 (5 bases). V was trimmed by 3 bases and J by 6 bases, leaving 11 bases between them. Germline CDR1 and CDR2: MDHEN and SYDVKM. The CDR3 length is 13 residues. Here the CDR3 DNA reads TGTGCCAGCAGTTTCCCTACAGGAAATGGCTACACCTTC. This codes for CASSFPTGNGYTF.

The chain couples TRBV4-1 to TRBJ1-3; D remains ambiguous. Germline assignment: CDR1 MGHRA and CDR2 YSYEKL. V lost 0 bases to trimming and J lost 0 bases, with 12 bases between them. The CDR3 has 17 residues. The CDR3 bases are TGCGCCAGCAGCCAAGATCCCGGCGGGAGCTCTGGAAACACCATATATTTT. Translating gives CASSQDPGGSSGNTIYF.

A few counts support this clone. V gene TRBV7-9 combines with J gene TRBJ2-5, with TRBD2 identical over 13 bases. Trimming removed 6 bases from V and 2 bases from J; junction bases left unmatched: 6. This CDR3 has 16 residues. Looked up from germline, CDR1 is SEHNR and CDR2 is FQNEAQ (reference sequence). In nucleotides, the CDR3 is TGTGCCAGCAGTCGAGGGACTAGCGGGGTACAAGAGACCCAGTACTTC. This translates into CASSRGTSGVQETQYF. The variable domain in full, with the rest retrieved from reference TRBV7-9 and TRBJ2-5, is DTGVSQNPRHKITKRGQNVTFRCDPISEHNRLYWYRQTLGQGPEFLTYFQNEAQLEKSRLLSDRFSAERPKGSFSTLEIQRTEQGDSAMYLCASSRGTSGVQETQYFGPGTRLLVL.

The J gene is TRBJ1-5, the V gene TRBV7-2; possible D gene TRBD1, 5 bases. The CDR3 is 14 residues long. Deletions cut 4 bases from V and 7 bases from J, with 14 bases between. Germline V CDR1 and CDR2: SGHTA, FQGNSA. The CDR3 nucleotides are TGTGCCAGCAGCTACACGGGGGGGGGACAGCCCCAGCATTTT. Its translation is CASSYTGGGQPQHF.

The chain is built from TRBV4-3 and TRBJ2-7; TRBD1 aligns across 10 bases. Per the germline V gene, CDR1 is LGHNA and CDR2 is YSLEER. CDR3 length equals 16 residues. V was pared by 1 base and J by 3 bases, with 6 bases of the junction left unmatched. The CDR3 sequence: CASSQVGTGADYEQYF. The CDR3 DNA follows: TGCGCCAGCAGCCAAGTGGGGACAGGGGCGGACTACGAGCAGTACTTC.

V is TRBV5-6 and J is TRBJ1-2; a possible D gene is TRBD1 (6 bases). Trimming removed 1 base from V and 4 bases from J, with 17 bases in between. The germline V gene has CDR1 SGHDT and CDR2 YYEEEE. The CDR3 is made up of 16 amino acids. The CDR3, as DNA: TGTGCCAGCAGCTTGCCCCAACAGGGTGCGGTCTATGGCTACACCTTC. Translating it yields CASSLPQQGAVYGYTF. Together with reference TRBV5-6 and TRBJ1-2, the CDR3 gives the full variable domain: DAGVTQSPTHLIKTRGQQVTLRCSPKSGHDTVSWYQQALGQGPQFIFQYYEEEERQRGNFPDRFSGHQFPNYSSELNVNALLLGDSALYLCASSLPQQGAVYGYTFGSGTRLTVV.

The chain combines TRBV11-2 with TRBJ1-2, with 9 bases that match TRBD1. V was clipped by 5 bases and J by 8 bases; unmatched bases: 6. The germline V gene has CDR1 SGHAT and CDR2 FQNNGV. CDR3 length equals 13 residues. The CDR3 DNA sequence: TGTGCCAGCAGCCAGGACAGGGGTTGGGGCTACACCTTC. Translated: CASSQDRGWGYTF.

V and J are TRBV6-6 and TRBJ1-3, with a tentative D call TRBD1 (5 bases). Germline V lookup: CDR1 MNHNY, CDR2 SVGAGI (reference sequence). The CDR3 totals 15 residues. The ends were cut back, 6 bases at V and 6 bases at J, with 18 bases in the middle. The CDR3 reads CASSMGLVGENTIYF. CDR3 nucleotides: TGTGCCAGCAGCATGGGGCTGGTCGGTGAAAACACCATATATTTT.

The CDR3 sequence: CASSAQRVGRAENSPLHF. In DNA form, the CDR3 reads TGTGCCAGCAGCGCCCAGAGGGTCGGCAGGGCTGAGAATTCACCCCTCCACTTT. The chain couples TRBV9 to TRBJ1-6, with a tentative D call TRBD1 (5 bases). The V end was cut by 3 bases, the J end by 7 bases, with 23 bases between. Germline V gene lookup returns CDR1 SGDLS and CDR2 YYNGEE. The CDR3 sequence is 18 residues long.

The V gene is TRBV5-4, the J gene TRBJ2-5, with D maybe TRBD1 (5 bases). The V gene lost 5 bases and the J gene lost 0 bases, with 14 bases spanning the gap. The CDR3 runs to 15 residues. CDR1 and CDR2 from the germline V gene are SGHNT and YYREEE (reference sequence). This CDR3 reads CASSAQAGYQETQYF. CDR3 DNA sequence: TGTGCCAGCAGTGCCCAGGCAGGGTACCAAGAGACCCAGTACTTC.

V usage is TRBV10-3 and J usage is TRBJ2-7; D gene uncertain. This CDR3 has 12 amino acids. CDR1 ENHRY and CDR2 SYGVKD come from the germline V gene. Trimming removed 0 bases from V and 4 bases from J, with 4 bases in between. This CDR3 reads CAISESRYEQYF. CDR3 sequence (DNA): TGTGCCATCAGTGAGTCAAGGTACGAGCAGTACTTC.

The chain carries TRBV5-1 and TRBJ1-1; a weak D match, TRBD1 (6 bases). CDR1 and CDR2 (germline): SGHRS, YFSETQ. The germline V and J ends were trimmed by 1 base and 8 bases, with 6 bases remaining between them. The CDR3 spans 11 residues. CDR3 in amino acids: CASSLRGEAFF. Written as DNA, the CDR3 is TGCGCCAGCAGCTTGAGGGGGGAAGCTTTCTTT.

The rearrangement joins TRBV7-2 to TRBJ1-5; D gene uncertain. The CDR3 totals 15 residues. V was cut by 3 bases and J by 1 base, with 10 bases left in between. The germline V gene encodes CDR1 SGHTA and CDR2 FQGNSA. Written as DNA, the CDR3 is TGTGCCAGCAGCTTGGGAGACGTAAGCAATCAGCCCCAGCATTTT. Translated, it gives CASSLGDVSNQPQHF.

This chain joins TRBV6-5 and TRBJ1-2; D possibly corresponds to TRBD1 (5 bases). The CDR3 runs to 13 residues. Per germline, CDR1 MNHEY and CDR2 SVGAGI. The V end was cut by 6 bases, the J end by 4 bases, with 12 bases between. This CDR3 is CASRPGPGYGYTF. CDR3 nucleotides: TGTGCCAGCAGACCGGGACCCGGCTATGGCTACACCTTC.

The rearrangement uses TRBV5-1 and TRBJ1-1; unclear D gene. CDR3 length: 15 residues. Trimming took off 0 bases at V and 1 base at J, with 10 bases between the two ends. Germline V lookup: CDR1 SGHRS, CDR2 YFSETQ. CDR3 DNA sequence: TGCGCCAGCAGCTTGGGGTCGGAGAAGAACACTGAAGCTTTCTTT. This gives the protein CASSLGSEKNTEAFF.

The CDR3 here is CASQFSGGTYEQYF. The CDR3 DNA reads as TGTGCCAGCCAATTTAGCGGGGGAACCTACGAGCAGTACTTC. This chain connects TRBV6-6 to TRBJ2-5, with 9 bases lining up with TRBD2. TRBJ2-7 explains the end of the DNA better; the J call may be wrong. The CDR3 length is 14 residues. Germline CDR1 reads MNHNY; CDR2 reads SVGAGI (reference sequence).

This chain uses TRBV7-2 with TRBJ1-2, with D perhaps TRBD1 (5 bases). The V and J ends lost 3 bases and 3 bases respectively, with 14 bases between them. The CDR3 runs 15 residues. Germline lookup yields CDR1 SGHTA and CDR2 FQGNSA. In nucleotides, the CDR3 is TGTGCCAGCAGCTTCACTTGGGGGGGTGACTATGGCTACACCTTC. Its protein is CASSFTWGGDYGYTF.

The V call is TRBV11-2, the J call TRBJ2-5; D unresolved. The CDR3 is 14 residues long. The germline V gene has CDR1 SGHAT and CDR2 FQNNGV. V lost 0 bases, J lost 12 bases, and 17 bases lay in between. The CDR3 is CASSLDPEPGLKYF. CDR3 nucleotides: TGTGCCAGCAGCTTAGATCCAGAACCGGGTCTAAAGTACTTC.

The CDR3: CASSGTSAGTDTQYF. In DNA form, the CDR3 reads TGTGCCAGCAGCGGCACCTCGGCGGGAACAGATACGCAGTATTTT. This rearrangement joins TRBV2 to TRBJ2-3; a possible D gene is TRBD2 (6 bases). Trimming left V 6 bases short and J 3 bases short, with 16 bases between. This CDR3 comprises 15 residues. CDR1 is SNHLY, CDR2 FYNNEI, per germline. The entire variable domain, with the rest obtained from reference TRBV2 and TRBJ2-3, is as follows: EPEVTQTPSHQVTQMGQEVILRCVPISNHLYFYWYRQILGQKVEFLVSFYNNEISEKSEIFDDQFSVERPDGSNFTLKIRSTKLEDSAMYFCASSGTSAGTDTQYFGPGTRLTVL.

The rearrangement uses TRBV18 and TRBJ1-6; TRBD1 matches 8 bases. The CDR3 is 15 amino acids. CDR1 and CDR2 (germline): KGHSH, LQKENI. Trimming removed 5 bases from V and 8 bases from J; junction bases left unmatched: 8. CDR3 coding DNA: TGTGCCAGCTCATTCGGACAGGGACAATATTCACCCCTCCACTTT. Translated: CASSFGQGQYSPLHF.

V is TRBV19 and J is TRBJ1-5, with D unclear. CDR1 is LNHDA and CDR2 is SQIVND in the germline V gene (reference sequence). The CDR3 extends over 12 amino acids. Trimming shortened V by 0 bases and J by 7 bases, and 4 bases separated the two germline ends. This chain's CDR3 is CASSIDLQPQHF. Written as DNA, the CDR3 is TGTGCCAGTAGTATAGATTTACAGCCCCAGCATTTT.

The chain combines TRBV19 with TRBJ1-1; no clear D gene. The CDR3 sequence is 13 residues long. The germline gives CDR1 LNHDA, CDR2 SQIVND (reference sequence). V was cut by 5 bases and J by 5 bases, with 12 bases left in between. CDR3 protein: CASSPLGVTEAFF. Written as DNA, the CDR3 is TGTGCCAGTAGTCCTCTTGGAGTGACTGAAGCTTTCTTT. The complete variable domain, with remaining parts taken from reference TRBV19 and TRBJ1-1, reads DGGITQSPKYLFRKEGQNVTLSCEQNLNHDAMYWYRQDPGQGLRLIYYSQIVNDFQKGDIAEGYSVSREKKESFPLTVTSAQKNPTAFYLCASSPLGVTEAFFGQGTRLTVV.

This clone was picked up a small number of times. V gene TRBV9 combines with J gene TRBJ2-7, with 10 bases matching TRBD1. Trimming took 3 bases from V and 6 from J; bases not matched to a gene: 6. The CDR3 consists of 14 residues. CDR1 SGDLS and CDR2 YYNGEE come from the germline V gene. CDR3 amino acids: CASSAWDRGSEQYF. DNA for the CDR3: TGTGCCAGCAGCGCTTGGGACAGGGGCTCCGAGCAGTACTTC.

The chain couples TRBV16 to TRBJ1-1, with 9 bases lining up with TRBD1. The CDR3 is made up of 13 amino acids. In germline, CDR1 is KGHSY, CDR2 FQNENV. After removal of 4 bases from V and 4 bases from J, the junction contained 1 base not matched to a gene. In nucleotides, the CDR3 is TGTGCCAGCAGCCCGGACAGGGGCACTGAAGCTTTCTTT. Protein sequence: CASSPDRGTEAFF.

The CDR3 sequence: CASSLDAGPLGNEQFF. CDR3 sequence (DNA): TGCGCCAGCAGCTTGGATGCGGGGCCTTTGGGCAATGAGCAGTTCTTC. The rearrangement joins TRBV5-1 to TRBJ2-1; a weak D match, TRBD2 (6 bases). V lost 0 bases to trimming and J lost 6 bases, with 16 bases between them. Germline V lookup: CDR1 SGHRS, CDR2 YFSETQ. There are 16 residues in the CDR3.

This rearrangement joins TRBV5-1 to TRBJ1-4; D uncertain. Germline CDR1 and CDR2: SGHRS and YFSETQ. Trimming shortened V by 4 bases and J by 5 bases, and 12 bases separated the two germline ends. The CDR3 consists of 14 residues. CDR3: CASSAGDANEKLFF. CDR3 bases: TGCGCCAGCAGCGCCGGAGACGCCAATGAAAAACTGTTTTTT.

This chain joins TRBV5-6 and TRBJ1-1, with D unclear. Germline V gives CDR1 SGHDT, CDR2 YYEEEE. V lost 4 bases and J lost 4, with 14 bases in between. This CDR3 spans 14 amino acids. The CDR3 is CASSLGPAGTEAFF. The CDR3 DNA sequence: TGTGCCAGCAGCCTTGGCCCCGCGGGCACTGAAGCTTTCTTT. Supplemented by reference TRBV5-6 and TRBJ1-1, the full variable domain reads DAGVTQSPTHLIKTRGQQVTLRCSPKSGHDTVSWYQQALGQGPQFIFQYYEEEERQRGNFPDRFSGHQFPNYSSELNVNALLLGDSALYLCASSLGPAGTEAFFGQGTRLTVV.